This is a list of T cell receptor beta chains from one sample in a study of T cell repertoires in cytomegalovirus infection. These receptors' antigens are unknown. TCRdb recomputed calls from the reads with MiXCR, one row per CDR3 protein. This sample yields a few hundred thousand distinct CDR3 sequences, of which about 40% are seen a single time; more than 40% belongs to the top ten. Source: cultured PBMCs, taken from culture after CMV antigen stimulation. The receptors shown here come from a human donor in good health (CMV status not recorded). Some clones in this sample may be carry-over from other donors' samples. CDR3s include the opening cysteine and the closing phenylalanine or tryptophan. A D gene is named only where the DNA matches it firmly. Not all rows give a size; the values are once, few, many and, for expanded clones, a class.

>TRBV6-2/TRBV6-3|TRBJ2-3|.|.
TGTGCCAGCAGTGCGCGGAGGGAAATAGATACGCAGTATTTT
CASSARREIDTQYF
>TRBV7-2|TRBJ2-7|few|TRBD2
TGTGCCAGCAGCTTAGCGCTCGGTCTAGCGGGAATAGGCGAGCAGTACTTC
CASSLALGLAGIGEQYF
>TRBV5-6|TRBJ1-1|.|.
TGTGCCAGCAGTCCTCGAGCGGGGTTGGGAGAAGCTTTCTTT
CASSPRAGLGEAFF
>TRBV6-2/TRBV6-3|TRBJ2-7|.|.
TGTGCCAGCAGTTACCCCCGTGAGATCACCTACGAGCAGTACTTC
CASSYPREITYEQYF
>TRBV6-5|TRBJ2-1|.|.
TGTGCCAGCAGTTGGATGCCAAACAATGAGCAGTTCTTC
CASSWMPNNEQFF
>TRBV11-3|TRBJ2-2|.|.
TGTGCCAGCAGCTTAATAGAGGCCGGGGAGCTGTTTTTT
CASSLIEAGELFF
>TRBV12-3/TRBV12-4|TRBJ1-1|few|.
TGTGCCAGCAGTTTATCTGGGGCAGCTCTGAACACTGAAGCTTTCTTT
CASSLSGAALNTEAFF
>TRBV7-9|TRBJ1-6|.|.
TGTGCCAGCAGCTCCCTCGGGGCAGGGAGTTCCTATAATTCACCCCTCCACTTT
CASSSLGAGSSYNSPLHF
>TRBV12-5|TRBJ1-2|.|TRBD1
TGTGCTAGTGGTTTGGGGACAGGGGGTATTACTAACTATGGCTACACCTTC
CASGLGTGGITNYGYTF
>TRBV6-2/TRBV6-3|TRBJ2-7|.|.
TGTGCCAGCAGAACCGGGACATACCCCTACGAGCAGTACTTC
CASRTGTYPYEQYF
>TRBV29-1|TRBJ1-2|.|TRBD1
TGCAGCGTCGCGAACAGGGGGGACTATGGCTACACCTTC
CSVANRGDYGYTF
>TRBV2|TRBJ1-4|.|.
TGTGCCAGCAGTCAGCCCCGGGACATCGGTGAAAAACTGTTTTTT
CASSQPRDIGEKLFF
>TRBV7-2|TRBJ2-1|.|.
TGTGCCAGCAGCTCAGCGGGCGAAAGTAGGGAGCAGTTCTTC
CASSSAGESREQFF
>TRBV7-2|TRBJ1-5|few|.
TGTGCCAGCAGTAGCCTGAGGGGCAATCAGCCCCAGCATTTT
CASSSLRGNQPQHF
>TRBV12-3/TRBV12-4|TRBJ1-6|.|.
TGTGCCAGCAGTTTCAAGCGGACCTATAATTCACCCCTCCACTTT
CASSFKRTYNSPLHF
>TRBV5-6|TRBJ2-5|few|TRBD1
TGTGCCAGCAGCCCGGAGGGACAGGGGGAAGAGACCCAGTACTTC
CASSPEGQGEETQYF
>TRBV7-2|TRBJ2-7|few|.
TGTGCCAGCAGAAACTCAGCGAATTCCTACGAGCAGTACTTC
CASRNSANSYEQYF
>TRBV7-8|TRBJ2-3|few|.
TGTGCCAGCAGCTTAGAAGGAGGGCTGCGGGATACGCAGTATTTT
CASSLEGGLRDTQYF
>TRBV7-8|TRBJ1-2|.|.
TGTGCCAGCAGCTTAGCAGCGGGAAGAGGCTACACCTTC
CASSLAAGRGYTF
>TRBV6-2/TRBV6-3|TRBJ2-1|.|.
TGTGCCAGCAATGACGGAATCTACAATGAGCAGTTCTTC
CASNDGIYNEQFF
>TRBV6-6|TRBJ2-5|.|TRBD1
TGTGCCAGCAGTTACTCACCGGGACAGGGCCGGGAACGAGAGACCCAGTACTTC
CASSYSPGQGRERETQYF
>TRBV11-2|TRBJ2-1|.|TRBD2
TGTGCCAGCAGACCTCTGCCGGGAGGCTCCTACAATGAGCAGTTCTTC
CASRPLPGGSYNEQFF
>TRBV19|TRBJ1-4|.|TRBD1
TGTGCCAGTACCCCAGGGGGGCTGCCGAGTGAAAAACTGTTTTTT
CASTPGGLPSEKLFF
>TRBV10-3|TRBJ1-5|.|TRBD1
TGTGCCATCAGAGGGACAGTCAATCAGCCCCAGCATTTT
CAIRGTVNQPQHF
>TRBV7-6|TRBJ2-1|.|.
TGTGCCAGCGCGACGGGAAACTCCTACAGTGAGCAGTTCTTC
CASATGNSYSEQFF
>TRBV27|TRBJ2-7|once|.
TGTGCCAGCAGTCATACGCAAGACAGGGAGGTCGAGCAGTACTTC
CASSHTQDREVEQYF
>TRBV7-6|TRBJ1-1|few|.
TGTGCCAGCAGCTTAGGGGCGGGACGAACGAGAGGGGGGGGAGAAGCTTTCTTT
CASSLGAGRTRGGGEAFF
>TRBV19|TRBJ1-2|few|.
TGTGCCAGTAGAGGGGTAGGCGCCGAAAACTATGGCTACACCTTC
CASRGVGAENYGYTF
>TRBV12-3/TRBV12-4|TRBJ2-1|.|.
TGTGCCAGCAGTTTAGGGACCCCTGGGAATGAGCAGTTCTTC
CASSLGTPGNEQFF
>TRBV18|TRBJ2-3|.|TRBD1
TGTGCCAGCTCACTCCGACGGACAGGGAACACAGATACGCAGTATTTT
CASSLRRTGNTDTQYF
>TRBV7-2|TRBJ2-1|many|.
TGTGCCAGCAGCCGTTCCCGGGACAACAATGAGCAGTTCTTC
CASSRSRDNNEQFF
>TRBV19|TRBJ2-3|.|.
TGTGCCAGCTGCTCGGGGGGCGCAGCAGATACGCAGTATTTT
CASCSGGAADTQYF
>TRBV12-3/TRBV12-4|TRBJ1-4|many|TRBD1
TGTGCCAGCAGCTCGGGACAGAATGAAAAACTGTTTTTT
CASSSGQNEKLFF
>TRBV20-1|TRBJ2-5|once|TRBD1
TGCAGTGCTACCCCACCGACAGGGATCGGCCAAGAGACCCAGTACTTC
CSATPPTGIGQETQYF
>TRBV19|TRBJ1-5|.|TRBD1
TGTGCCAGTAGTGTCTACAGGGGTAATCAGCCCCAGCATTTT
CASSVYRGNQPQHF
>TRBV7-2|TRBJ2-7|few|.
TGTGCCAGCACCTCAAGGGGAGGGACAGGAGGTCTGGGATTTTACGAGCAGTACTTC
CASTSRGGTGGLGFYEQYF
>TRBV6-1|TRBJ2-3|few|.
TGTGCCAGCACCTGGGACTGGTCCACAGATACGCAGTATTTT
CASTWDWSTDTQYF
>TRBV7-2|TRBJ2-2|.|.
TGTGCCAGCAGCTTAGATCTGAACACCGGGGAGCTGTTTTTT
CASSLDLNTGELFF
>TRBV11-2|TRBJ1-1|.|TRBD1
TGTGCCAGCCGGAAGGGGGACAGGCATAACACTGAAGCTTTCTTT
CASRKGDRHNTEAFF
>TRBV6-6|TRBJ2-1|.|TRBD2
TGTGCCAGCAGTTACTCGGGTGCGGGGGGGCGTGGGAATGAGCAGTTCTTC
CASSYSGAGGRGNEQFF
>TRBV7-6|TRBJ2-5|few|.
TGTGCCAGCAGCTTAAGGTTGAGGGAGACCCAGTACTTC
CASSLRLRETQYF
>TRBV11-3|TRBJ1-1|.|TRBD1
TGTGCCAGCAGCGAGAGGACAGGGAACACTGAAGCTTTCTTT
CASSERTGNTEAFF
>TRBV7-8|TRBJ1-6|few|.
TGTGCCAGCAGCTTAGAGGGGCGGGGCAGATATAATTCACCCCTCCACTTT
CASSLEGRGRYNSPLHF
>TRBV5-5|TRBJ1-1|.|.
TGTGCCAGCAGCTTGGAGGGCTATGGTGAAGCTTTCTTT
CASSLEGYGEAFF
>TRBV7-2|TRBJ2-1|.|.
TGTGCCAGCAGCCCTATTCTTGGGGGTCGCAATGAGCAGTTCTTC
CASSPILGGRNEQFF
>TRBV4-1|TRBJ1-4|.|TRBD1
TGCGCCAGCAGCCAAGGGTCTGGGACAGGGAGGTTGTTTTTT
CASSQGSGTGRLFF
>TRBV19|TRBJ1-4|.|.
TGTGCCAGTAGTATCTCGCCGACGCGTCTTAATGAAAAACTGTTTTTT
CASSISPTRLNEKLFF
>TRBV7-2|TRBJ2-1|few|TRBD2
TGTGCCAGCAGCTTAAGGGGCCCCACTAGCGACAATGAGCAGTTCTTC
CASSLRGPTSDNEQFF
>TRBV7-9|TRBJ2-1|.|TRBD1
TGTGCCAGCAGCTTGTCTCTTCCTTTGCGGGACAGGGGGCTTAGGGGTCACAATGAGCAGTTCTTC
CASSLSLPLRDRGLRGHNEQFF
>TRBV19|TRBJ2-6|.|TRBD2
TGTGCCAGTAGTATAGATCTTGTTGGGCTAGCGGGAGGGTACTCTGGGGCCAACGTCCTGACTTTC
CASSIDLVGLAGGYSGANVLTF
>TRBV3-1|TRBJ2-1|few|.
TGTGCCAGCAGCCCTCCCCACGGGGCCCACTACAATGAGCAGTTCTTC
CASSPPHGAHYNEQFF